This TCR beta chain comes out of a study of blood T cell repertoires in COVID-19 (dated by TCRdb to the early 2020s). Notes on the research overall: Samples covering the acute and convalescent phases of COVID-19 were provided by collaborators in the United States, Italy and Spain. The material from the prospective study consisted of cDNA or gDNA derived from T cells, B-cell-depleted T cells, or PBMCs. Subjects who had been exposed to COVID-19, were actively infected with it, or had recovered from it provided the deeply sampled blood TCRbeta repertoires that made up the dataset. A freely available public database, intended as a resource for researchers studying the immune response to SARS-CoV-2, is where the repertoires were released. The samples were drawn from the first 160 participants of the ongoing ImmuneRACE study and from over a thousand subjects provided by 6 global collaborators. A de-identified subject ID, COVID-19 status, age in years and sex were almost always included in the sample metadata. Where available, HLA class I and class II types were taken from metadata supplied by the sample provider and were not determined by assay-based typing.

The germline V gene (reference sequence) provides CDR1 MNHEY and CDR2 SMNVEV. Compared with germline, V lacks 5 bases and J lacks 4 bases; bases without a gene match: 6. The CDR3 goes from the cysteine to the phenylalanine over 15 residues. This entry keeps only the CDR3 DNA: 45 bases, framed from base 1. With respect to this clone: No cognate antigen has been identified for it. One base away there is no much larger clone; base qualities are not given.

At one collaborating source in Seattle, patients were enrolled during active infection and were followed longitudinally through the course of disease. Whole blood was collected in K2EDTA tubes by collaborating institutions according to the institutions' own protocols. For TCRbeta analysis, collaborators shipped samples as frozen whole blood, isolated PBMCs, or DNA extracted from either of those sample types. The immunoSEQ Assay, a bias-controlled multiplex PCR, was used to amplify TCRbeta CDR3 regions from genomic DNA. The study's own analysis went as follows. Nucleated cell counts per sample were estimated from amplification of reference gene primers within the assay. Sequence reads were collapsed and filtered to measure the absolute abundance of every unique TCRbeta CDR3 rearrangement. For each sample, productive Simpson clonality was calculated as the square root of Simpson's diversity index over productive rearrangements. Drawn from immuneACCESS, this table holds only the in-frame rearrangements with V and J called that TCRdb kept. Clones are partly lost; checked studies trace under half to an unresolved V gene and leave the rest unexplained. The V and J calls and clone size are taken from that table; D and trimming were inferred from the DNA. The table for this sample lists fewer than 25,000 clones; roughly 91% of them were counted only once. Approximately 30% of the sample lies in the top ten.

What the research found in general, with its limitations: How much clinical and demographic metadata was included differed by source and by participant, and the metadata was provided uncurated.

The receptor's source is a man in his sixties or seventies with COVID-19, enrolled during active disease. The chain couples TRBV27 to TRBJ1-2; the junction holds 11 bases that match TRBD1. Sequenced material: peripheral blood. The nucleotide sequence is given as TGTGCCAGCAGTCCCGGGACAGGGGGATTCTATGGCTACACCTTC. This encodes CASSPGTGGFYGYTF.